These T cell receptor beta chains were read from a single sample in a study of shared clonotypes between healthy human individuals. Here immunoSEQ multiplex PCR was the method, and the copy in TCRdb shows in-frame clones only, minus some. Seen here are approximately 2.5 million clones, around nine tenths observed once, and the top ten hold 0.13% to 0.15%. Material: naive CD4+ T cells sorted from blood. The receptor set was obtained from a young man in good health. Each CDR3 is given with its conserved first and last residue. The order of the fields is D gene, J gene, clone size, V gene, CDR3 protein, CDR3 DNA. D genes are given only for firm matches. Not every row has a clone size; where given, it reads once, few, many or a size class.

. TRBJ1-1 . TRBV30 CAWSVGVPNTEAFF TGTGCCTGGAGTGTGGGAGTACCGAACACTGAAGCTTTCTTT
. TRBJ2-1 . TRBV6-1 CASIPGVAAYNEQFF TGTGCCAGCATCCCCGGGGTAGCGGCCTACAATGAGCAGTTCTTC
. TRBJ1-4 . TRBV5-4 CASSGDGATNEKLFF TGTGCCAGCAGCGGGGACGGTGCAACTAATGAAAAACTGTTTTTT
. TRBJ2-7 once TRBV28 CASRRDTRSYEQYF TGTGCCAGCAGAAGGGACACCCGATCCTACGAGCAGTACTTC
. TRBJ1-4 . TRBV7-8 CASSLNEKLFF TGTGCCAGCAGTCTTAATGAAAAACTGTTTTTT
. TRBJ2-7 . TRBV2 CASSPSNEQYF TGTGCCAGCAGTCCTAGCAACGAGCAGTACTTC
TRBD1 TRBJ1-2 . TRBV13 CASSRGGTDRGYTF TGTGCCAGCAGCCGAGGGGGCACCGATCGCGGCTACACCTTC
TRBD2 TRBJ2-1 . TRBV4-1 CASSQASGSSYNEQFF TGCGCCAGCAGCCAGGCTAGCGGGAGCTCCTACAATGAGCAGTTCTTC
. TRBJ2-7 . TRBV6-5 CASKRGSSYEQYF TGTGCGTCAAAAAGGGGAAGCTCCTACGAGCAGTACTTC
. TRBJ2-1 . TRBV7-2 CASSLREGMNEQFF TGTGCCAGCAGCTTACGTGAAGGGATGAATGAGCAGTTCTTC
. TRBJ2-3 . TRBV4-1 CASSQRPPGPQYF TGCGCCAGCAGCCAACGGCCCCCGGGACCGCAGTATTTT
TRBD2 TRBJ2-7 . TRBV28 CASSLTLNGGAKGEQYF TGTGCCAGCAGTTTAACCCTTAACGGGGGGGCCAAGGGCGAGCAGTACTTC
. TRBJ2-7 once TRBV21-1 CASSKGGGSYEQYF TGTGCCAGCAGCAAAGGAGGGGGGTCCTACGAGCAGTACTTC
TRBD2 TRBJ2-7 . TRBV2 CASGGGLAGFREQYF TGTGCCAGCGGCGGGGGACTAGCGGGATTCCGCGAGCAGTACTTC
TRBD1 TRBJ2-2 . TRBV6-1 CASLRTGEITGELFF TGTGCCAGCTTAAGGACAGGGGAGATAACCGGGGAGCTGTTTTTT
TRBD2 TRBJ2-1 once TRBV15 CATSRPSGTSGRALFF TGTGCCACCAGCAGACCCAGTGGGACTAGCGGGAGGGCCCTGTTCTTC
TRBD1 TRBJ1-2 . TRBV5-1 CASSGGTATYGYTF TGCGCCAGCAGCGGAGGGACAGCAACCTATGGCTACACCTTC
. TRBJ1-5 . TRBV21-1 CASSTSGTGFPQPQHF TGTGCCAGCAGCACCTCAGGGACAGGTTTTCCTCAGCCCCAGCATTTT
. TRBJ2-7 . TRBV2 CASSAELRGAYEQYF TGTGCCAGCAGTGCCGAGCTACGAGGGGCCTACGAGCAGTACTTC
. TRBJ1-2 . TRBV4-3 CASSQDTQGYGYTF TGCGCCAGCAGCCAAGATACCCAGGGGTATGGCTACACCTTC
. TRBJ2-7 . TRBV30 CAWSVSSGVRYEQYF TGTGCCTGGAGTGTAAGCTCGGGGGTCCGCTACGAGCAGTACTTC
. TRBJ1-3 . TRBV18 CASSPLPSSGNTIYF TGTGCCAGCTCACCACTGCCAAGCTCTGGAAACACCATATATTTT
TRBD2 TRBJ2-7 . TRBV5-1 CASSLGGTSGAYEQYF TGCGCCAGCAGCTTGGGAGGGACTAGCGGGGCCTACGAGCAGTACTTC
TRBD1 TRBJ2-5 . TRBV7-3 CASSLTGVQETQYF TGTGCCAGCAGCCTGACAGGGGTACAAGAGACCCAGTACTTC
TRBD2 TRBJ2-7 . TRBV6-5 CASSYRLARTYEQYF TGTGCCAGCAGTTACAGACTAGCGAGAACCTACGAGCAGTACTTC
. TRBJ1-1 . TRBV19 CASSIVFGQPNTEAFF TGTGCCAGTAGTATAGTCTTCGGACAGCCGAACACTGAAGCTTTCTTT
. TRBJ1-2 . TRBV5-4 CASSLEQASYGYTF TGTGCCAGCAGCTTAGAGCAGGCGAGCTATGGCTACACCTTC
. TRBJ2-1 . TRBV29-1 CSARWASKENNEQFF TGCAGCGCTCGGTGGGCCAGCAAGGAAAACAATGAGCAGTTCTTC
. TRBJ1-5 once TRBV7-2 CASSFQVGDGNQPQHF TGTGCCAGCAGCTTCCAGGTCGGAGATGGCAATCAGCCCCAGCATTTT
. TRBJ2-1 . TRBV6-7 CAEGSGRQSDEQFF TGTGCCGAAGGGAGCGGCAGGCAAAGTGATGAGCAGTTCTTC
TRBD1 TRBJ2-7 . TRBV5-5 CASSFSGTVTSYEQYF TGTGCCAGCAGCTTTTCCGGGACAGTGACTTCCTACGAGCAGTACTTC
TRBD1 TRBJ2-7 . TRBV7-9 CASSSRDRGGSYEQYF TGTGCCAGCAGCTCACGTGACAGGGGTGGCTCCTACGAGCAGTACTTC
. TRBJ1-1 . TRBV27 CASSLNTEAFF TGTGCCAGCAGTTTAAACACTGAAGCTTTCTTT
. TRBJ1-1 . TRBV18 CASSPFEMNTEAFF TGTGCCAGCTCACCATTTGAGATGAACACTGAAGCTTTCTTT
TRBD1 TRBJ1-1 . TRBV30 CAWTATTGPLGAEAFF TGTGCCTGGACGGCCACGACAGGGCCCTTGGGTGCTGAAGCTTTCTTT
. TRBJ2-3 . TRBV9 CASSVEQTDTQYF TGTGCCAGCAGCGTAGAGCAAACAGATACGCAGTATTTT
. TRBJ2-2 . TRBV6-6 CASSYSTGGTGELFF TGTGCCAGCAGTTATTCTACCGGGGGCACCGGGGAGCTGTTTTTT
. TRBJ1-4 . TRBV6-4 CASSEGPNEKLFF TGTGCCAGCAGTGAAGGACCTAATGAAAAACTGTTTTTT
TRBD2 TRBJ2-7 . TRBV13 CASSLRAGEPLDEQYF TGTGCCAGCAGCTTACGGGCGGGAGAACCTCTGGACGAGCAGTACTTC
. TRBJ2-2 . TRBV5-1 CASTPRTQNTGELFF TGCGCCAGCACCCCGAGGACACAGAACACCGGGGAGCTGTTTTTT